This passage covers 20 T cell receptor beta chains from one sample sequenced in a study of blood T cell repertoires in COVID-19. TCRdb's copy holds only in-frame clones and misses some; the assay was immunoSEQ multiplex PCR. The data hold about 11,000 clones, with around 90% observed a single time. The sequenced sample consisted of peripheral blood. These receptors all stem from a human donor in a cohort sampled during active COVID-19.

The chain recombines TRBV14 with TRBJ2-1; D may be TRBD1 (5 bases). Germline loops: CDR1 SGHDN, CDR2 FVKESK. This CDR3 region has 15 residues. V shed 1 base and J shed 9 bases, with 16 bases lying between them. The CDR3 reads CASSQVIGAQGEQFF. CDR3 bases: TGTGCCAGCAGCCAAGTGATAGGGGCGCAGGGTGAGCAGTTCTTC.

The chain is built from TRBV2 and TRBJ1-3; a possible D gene is TRBD1 (6 bases). V was trimmed by 6 bases and J by 0 bases, leaving 12 bases between them. The CDR3 has 15 residues. In germline, CDR1 is SNHLY, CDR2 FYNNEI. In DNA form, the CDR3 reads TGTGCCAGCAGCGCCCGGACAGACTCTGGAAACACCATATATTTT. Translating it yields CASSARTDSGNTIYF.

The J gene is TRBJ2-1, the V gene TRBV10-3, with 8 bases aligning to TRBD2. There are 14 residues in the CDR3. The germline V gene has CDR1 ENHRY and CDR2 SYGVKD. With 9 bases clipped from V and 0 bases from J, the junction kept 4 bases outside the gene matches. The CDR3 protein is CAIRSGSSYNEQFF. CDR3 sequence (DNA): TGTGCCATTCGAAGCGGGAGCTCCTACAATGAGCAGTTCTTC.

V gene TRBV7-9 combines with J gene TRBJ2-1; 8 positions match TRBD1. CDR3 length equals 15 residues. J was trimmed by 5 bases and V by 4 bases; bases with no gene match: 7. Germline V gene lookup returns CDR1 SEHNR and CDR2 FQNEAQ (reference sequence). CDR3 nucleotide sequence: TGTGCCAGCAGCTCCCGACAGGGGCGGGACAATGAGCAGTTCTTC. Protein product: CASSSRQGRDNEQFF.

For the CDR3, the DNA is TGTGCCAGCAGCGTAGACGGGACAAGAAATCAGCCCCAGCATTTT. Protein sequence: CASSVDGTRNQPQHF. The genes are TRBV9 and TRBJ1-5; a weak D match, TRBD1 (6 bases). This CDR3 contains 15 residues. The V gene lost 0 bases and the J gene lost 4 bases, with 11 bases spanning the gap. Germline CDR1 reads SGDLS; CDR2 reads YYNGEE.

This chain uses TRBV7-2 with TRBJ2-7; D not certain. Germline assignment: CDR1 SGHTA and CDR2 FQGNSA. This CDR3 comprises 14 residues. Trimming removed 1 base from V and 13 bases from J, with 20 bases in between. CDR3 in DNA: TGTGCCAGCAGCTTAGATGGCGGCAGTACTACGATATACTTC. Protein: CASSLDGGSTTIYF. Full variable domain (remainder filled in from reference TRBV7-2 and TRBJ2-7): GAGVSQSPSNKVTEKGKDVELRCDPISGHTALYWYRQSLGQGLEFLIYFQGNSAPDKSGLPSDRFSAERTGGSVSTLTIQRTQQEDSAVYLCASSLDGGSTTIYFGPGTRLTVT.

V usage is TRBV10-1 and J usage is TRBJ2-5; perhaps TRBD2 as D (6 bases). Germline CDR1 WNHNN, CDR2 SYGVQD (reference sequence). The CDR3 covers 13 residues. The V end lost 8 bases, the J end lost 1 base, and 11 bases lay between the germline ends. The CDR3 loop reads CASGGLSQETQYF. The CDR3 nucleotides are TGCGCCAGCGGGGGGTTGAGCCAAGAGACCCAGTACTTC.

This clone came up once. V gene TRBV18 combines with J gene TRBJ2-5; 7 nucleotides match TRBD2. CDR3 length equals 14 residues. Trimming cost V 1 base and J 3 bases; bases outside gene matches: 2. The germline V gene encodes CDR1 KGHSH and CDR2 LQKENI. The DNA for the CDR3 is TGTGCCAGCTCACCACGGGGGGGTAAAGAGACCCAGTACTTC. Translation: CASSPRGGKETQYF. The entire variable domain, with the rest obtained from reference TRBV18 and TRBJ2-5, is as follows: NAGVMQNPRHLVRRRGQEARLRCSPMKGHSHVYWYRQLPEEGLKFMVYLQKENIIDESGMPKERFSAEFPKEGPSILRIQQVVRGDSAAYFCASSPRGGKETQYFGPGTRLLVL.

V is TRBV6-5 and J is TRBJ2-1, with 7 bases fitting TRBD2. Germline CDR1 is MNHEY and CDR2 is SVGAGI. The CDR3 sequence is 11 residues long. J gave up 10 bases and V 4 bases, and 1 base lay outside the gene matches. DNA for the CDR3: TGTGCCAGCAGTTTCGGGGGGGAGCAGTTCTTC. Translated: CASSFGGEQFF.

The gene calls are TRBV9 and TRBJ2-7, with TRBD1 as a possible D gene (6 bases). V lost 4 bases and J lost 2, with 10 bases in between. The CDR3 length is 13 residues. Germline loops: CDR1 SGDLS, CDR2 YYNGEE. CDR3 nucleotide sequence: TGTGCCAGCAGCCCGGACAGCCCCTACGAGCAGTACTTC. Residues: CASSPDSPYEQYF.

The chain has TRBV5-4 and TRBJ2-7; 11 bases fit TRBD2. CDR3 size: 16 residues. V shed 4 bases and J 2 bases; nucleotides not matched to a gene: 8. Germline V lookup: CDR1 SGHNT, CDR2 YYREEE (reference sequence). This chain's CDR3 is CASSPPLAGGAYEQYF. The CDR3 DNA reads TGTGCCAGCAGCCCCCCCCTAGCGGGGGGAGCCTACGAGCAGTACTTC.

The chain is built from TRBV5-1 and TRBJ1-2, with D unclear. Trimming took 0 bases from V and 4 from J, leaving 7 bases between them. The CDR3 covers 13 residues. Per the germline V gene, CDR1 is SGHRS and CDR2 is YFSETQ. The CDR3 DNA is TGCGCCAGCAGCTTGGGCGGAAGCTATGGCTACACCTTC. Translation gives CASSLGGSYGYTF.

The V and J genes are TRBV9 and TRBJ2-3; D call uncertain. Germline V gene data show CDR1 as SGDLS and CDR2 as YYNGEE. V lost 4 bases, J lost 3 bases, and 9 bases lay in between. The CDR3 totals 13 residues. The CDR3 bases are TGTGCCAGCAGCCTCGCGGATACAGATACGCAGTATTTT. This codes for CASSLADTDTQYF.

J is TRBJ1-2 and V is TRBV7-6, with a weak D call TRBD1 (5 bases). This CDR3 has 12 residues. Germline-derived CDR1 and CDR2 are SGHVS and FNYEAQ. V lost 2 bases and J 8 bases, leaving 9 bases between the germline ends. This CDR3 reads CASSLSGDGYTF. The CDR3, as DNA: TGTGCCAGCAGCTTATCGGGGGACGGCTACACCTTC.

This clone has only one observation. The chain carries TRBV7-3 and TRBJ2-1, with 11 nucleotides matching TRBD1. This CDR3 has 16 residues. The germline gives CDR1 SGHTA, CDR2 FQGTGA. The junction had 10 bases not matched to a gene; V was cut back by 5 bases and J by 7 bases. The CDR3 loop reads CASSDRTGGAANEQFF. The CDR3 nucleotides are TGTGCCAGCAGCGACCGGACAGGGGGCGCGGCAAATGAGCAGTTCTTC. The whole variable domain, filled in from reference TRBV7-3 and TRBJ2-1, reads GAGVSQTPSNKVTEKGKYVELRCDPISGHTALYWYRQSLGQGPEFLIYFQGTGAADDSGLPNDRFFAVRPEGSVSTLKIQRTERGDSAVYLCASSDRTGGAANEQFFGPGTRLTVL.

This chain links TRBV19 with TRBJ1-3, with a weak D call TRBD1 (5 bases). CDR3 length equals 14 residues. CDR1 LNHDA and CDR2 SQIVND come from the germline V gene (reference sequence). Trimming took 6 bases from V and 2 from J, leaving 11 bases between them. The CDR3 sequence: CASRPQGAGNTIYF. The DNA of the CDR3 is TGTGCCAGTAGACCCCAGGGCGCTGGAAACACCATATATTTT.

The chain links TRBV11-2 to TRBJ2-5; no reliable D call. The V gene's germline CDR1 is SGHAT and CDR2 FQNNGV. Trimming shortened V by 5 bases and J by 4 bases, and 11 bases separated the two germline ends. The CDR3 contains 13 residues. DNA of the CDR3: TGTGCCAGCAGCCCAATACGGTCAGAGACCCAGTACTTC. Amino acid sequence: CASSPIRSETQYF.

The chain uses TRBV10-3 and TRBJ2-3; 10 positions match TRBD1. The CDR3 runs 16 residues. Germline V gene sequence: CDR1 ENHRY, CDR2 SYGVKD. The V gene end was trimmed by 4 bases and the J gene end by 3 bases; junction bases not matched to a gene: 7. DNA for the CDR3: TGTGCCATCAGTGGCGGGACAGGGGTAGCGACAGATACGCAGTATTTT. Translation gives CAISGGTGVATDTQYF.

The V and J genes are TRBV30 and TRBJ2-3; 15 nucleotides align to TRBD2. CDR1 and CDR2 from the germline V gene are GTSNPN and SVGIG (reference sequence). The CDR3 length is 18 residues. Trimming cost V 2 bases and J 3 bases; bases outside gene matches: 9. This chain's CDR3 is CAWSPVRTSGGVTDTQYF. CDR3 DNA sequence: TGTGCCTGGAGTCCTGTAAGGACTAGCGGGGGGGTAACAGATACGCAGTATTTT.

This chain joins TRBV7-2 and TRBJ2-5; D not certain. CDR3 size: 13 residues. Germline CDR1 is SGHTA and CDR2 is FQGNSA. Trimming removed 3 bases from V and 5 bases from J, with 10 bases in between. The CDR3 coding sequence is TGTGCCAGCAGCTTGCAAACCAGGGAGACCCAGTACTTC. Residues: CASSLQTRETQYF.